This T cell receptor (beta chain) was observed in a study of OX40 agonist ivuxolimab in advanced cancers. Whole-study results and caveats: Partial responders receiving 0.1-3.0 mg/kg showed among the lowest clonal expansion. In the expanded peripheral T cells, antigen specificity was never determined. Fewer expanded clones were found on average in CD4+ than in CD8+ T cells.

The protocol was immunoSEQ multiplex PCR, while the TCRdb copy is restricted to in-frame clones and leaves out a portion. The table shows approximately 23,000 clones, with 70% to 90% occurring only once. On this clone: Its antigen is as yet unknown.

The CDR3 totals 18 residues. Germline CDR1 MDHEN, CDR2 SYDVKM. Trimming at V came to 3 bases and at J to 2 bases, leaving 14 bases not matched to a gene. This chain uses TRBV28 with TRBJ2-3; 7 nucleotides agree with TRBD1. This receptor was obtained from an adult with an advanced solid tumor such as melanoma, head and neck, liver or kidney cancer. This specimen was CD4+ or CD8+ T cells sorted from blood, taken in a trial of the OX40 agonist ivuxolimab. CDR3 sequence (DNA): TGTGCCAGCAGTTTCGGGACAGCTAGGCCTACCCTCACAGATACGCAGTATTTT. It codes for CASSFGTARPTLTDTQYF.